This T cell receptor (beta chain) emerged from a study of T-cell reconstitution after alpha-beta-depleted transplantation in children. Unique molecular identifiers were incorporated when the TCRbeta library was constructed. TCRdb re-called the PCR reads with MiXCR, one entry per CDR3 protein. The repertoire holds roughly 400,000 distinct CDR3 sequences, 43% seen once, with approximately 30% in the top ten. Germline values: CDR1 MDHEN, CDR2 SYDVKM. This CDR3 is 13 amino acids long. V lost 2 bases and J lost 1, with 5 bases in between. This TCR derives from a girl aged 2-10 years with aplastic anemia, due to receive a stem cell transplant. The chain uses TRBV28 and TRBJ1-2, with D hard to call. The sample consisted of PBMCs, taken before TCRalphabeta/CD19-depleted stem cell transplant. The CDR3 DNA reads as TGTGCCAGCAGTTTAGTCATTAACTATGGCTACACCTTC. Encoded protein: CASSLVINYGYTF.